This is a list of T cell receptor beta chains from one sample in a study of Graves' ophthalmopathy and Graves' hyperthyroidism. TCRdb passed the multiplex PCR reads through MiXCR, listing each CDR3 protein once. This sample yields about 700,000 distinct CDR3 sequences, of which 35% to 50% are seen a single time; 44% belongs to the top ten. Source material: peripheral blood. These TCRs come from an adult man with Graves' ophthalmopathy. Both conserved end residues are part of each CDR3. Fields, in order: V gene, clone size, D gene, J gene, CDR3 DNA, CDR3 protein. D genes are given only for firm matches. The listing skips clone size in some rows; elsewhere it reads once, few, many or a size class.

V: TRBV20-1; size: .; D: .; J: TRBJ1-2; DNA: TGCAGTGCTAGAGATCAGAGGGGCTACACCTTC; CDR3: CSARDQRGYTF
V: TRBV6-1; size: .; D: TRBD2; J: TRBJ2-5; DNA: TGTGCCAGCAGTGTGTCGAGCGGGGTCCTACGAGAGACCCAGTACTTC; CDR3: CASSVSSGVLRETQYF
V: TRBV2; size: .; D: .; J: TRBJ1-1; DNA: TGTGCCAGCAGTTTCCCGCCAGCCAGAGAAGGCGACCACGCTGAAGCTTTCTTT; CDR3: CASSFPPAREGDHAEAFF
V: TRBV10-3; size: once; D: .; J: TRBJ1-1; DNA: TGTGCCAGCAGTCCCCCGGGGGGTGAAGCTTTCTTT; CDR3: CASSPPGGEAFF
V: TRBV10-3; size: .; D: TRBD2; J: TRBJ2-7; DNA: TGTGCCAGCAGCCGCAAGGGACTAGCGGGAGGTGGTTTTTCCCACGAGCAGTACTTC; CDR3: CASSRKGLAGGGFSHEQYF
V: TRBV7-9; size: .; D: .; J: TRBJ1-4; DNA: TGTGCCAGCAGCCCTTACCCCAGGACGAGTAATGAAAAACTGTTTTTT; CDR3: CASSPYPRTSNEKLFF
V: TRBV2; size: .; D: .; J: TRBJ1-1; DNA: TGTGCCAGCAGGCACGGGACAATTAACACTGAAGCTTTCTTT; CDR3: CASRHGTINTEAFF
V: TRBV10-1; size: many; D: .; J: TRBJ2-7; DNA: TGCGCCAGCAGTGGACCAGGGAACTACGAGCAGTACTTC; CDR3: CASSGPGNYEQYF
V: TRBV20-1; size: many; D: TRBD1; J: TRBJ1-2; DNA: TGCAGTGCTAGGGGACAGATCTATGGCTACACCTTC; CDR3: CSARGQIYGYTF
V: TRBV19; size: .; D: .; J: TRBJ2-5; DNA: TGTGCCAGTCACTCGGCTAGCGCACCAGAGACCCAGTACTTC; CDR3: CASHSASAPETQYF
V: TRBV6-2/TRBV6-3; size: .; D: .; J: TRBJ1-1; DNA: TGTGCCAGCAGTTCCGGCGTTATGGGAGCTTTCTTT; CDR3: CASSSGVMGAFF
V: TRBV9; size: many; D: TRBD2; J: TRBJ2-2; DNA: TGTGCCAGCAGCCTCCGGACTAGCGGGATGGCCGGGGAGCTGTTTTTT; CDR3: CASSLRTSGMAGELFF
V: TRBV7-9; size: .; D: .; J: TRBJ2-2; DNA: TGTGCCAGCAGCTTAGTGGTGGGGGTAACCGGGGAGCTGTTTTTT; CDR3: CASSLVVGVTGELFF
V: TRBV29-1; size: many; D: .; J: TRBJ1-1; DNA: TGCAGCGTTGGGGGATCTATGAACACTGAAGCTTTCTTT; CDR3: CSVGGSMNTEAFF
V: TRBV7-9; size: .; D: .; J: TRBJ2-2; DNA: TGTGCCAGCGGCACGAGAGGTACCGGGGAGCTGTTTTTT; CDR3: CASGTRGTGELFF
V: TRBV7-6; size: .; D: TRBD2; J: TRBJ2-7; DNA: TGTGCCAGCAGCTTAGTTGTTAGCGGGAGTCTACGGGGTTCCTACGAGCAGTACTTC; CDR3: CASSLVVSGSLRGSYEQYF
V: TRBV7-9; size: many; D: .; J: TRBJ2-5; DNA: TGTGCCAGCAGCTTAGTGGTTGAGACCCAGTACTTC; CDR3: CASSLVVETQYF
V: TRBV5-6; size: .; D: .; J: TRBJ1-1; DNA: TGTGCCAGCAGCTTAACAGGGAGCTCTTTCTTT; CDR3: CASSLTGSSFF
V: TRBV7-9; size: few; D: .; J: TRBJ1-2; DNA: TGTGCCAGCAGCTTAGATGTGAGCAGGGTCTATGGCTACACCTTC; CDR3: CASSLDVSRVYGYTF
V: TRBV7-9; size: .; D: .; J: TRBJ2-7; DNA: TGTGCCAGCAGCTTCTACCGGGACAACCGCCTCTACGAGCAGTACTTC; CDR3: CASSFYRDNRLYEQYF
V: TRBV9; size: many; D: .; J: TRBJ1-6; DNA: TGTGCCAGCAGCGCCAGTGTGAGCTCCTATAATTCACCCCTCCACTTT; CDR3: CASSASVSSYNSPLHF
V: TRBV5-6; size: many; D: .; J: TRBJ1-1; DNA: TGTGCCAGCAGACATGACAGGTGGGAGAGGACTGAAGCTTTCTTT; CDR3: CASRHDRWERTEAFF
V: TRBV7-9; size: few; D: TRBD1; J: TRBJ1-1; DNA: TGTGCCAGCAGCTCGCGGGACAGGGGAGCCACTGAAGCTTTCTTT; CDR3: CASSSRDRGATEAFF
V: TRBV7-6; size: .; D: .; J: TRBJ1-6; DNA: TGTGCCAGCAGCTCGGACGCCTATAATCCACCCCTCCACTTT; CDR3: CASSSDAYNPPLHF
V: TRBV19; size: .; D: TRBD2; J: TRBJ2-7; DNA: TGTGCCAGTAGTCACGGACTAGCGGCGATGTACTTC; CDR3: CASSHGLAAMYF
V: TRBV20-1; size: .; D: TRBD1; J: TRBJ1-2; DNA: TGCAGTGCTCATATCGGGACAGCCGACCGCTATGGCTACACCTTC; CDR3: CSAHIGTADRYGYTF
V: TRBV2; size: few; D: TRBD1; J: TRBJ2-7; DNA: TGTGCCAGCTTCCTCCGGGACAGGGTATACGAGCAGTACTTC; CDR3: CASFLRDRVYEQYF
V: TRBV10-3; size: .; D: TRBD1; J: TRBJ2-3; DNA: TGTGCCTTCAGTGAGGACAGGGGGAGACAGCCCCAGTATTTT; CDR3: CAFSEDRGRQPQYF
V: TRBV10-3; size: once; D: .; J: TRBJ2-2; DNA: TGTGCCAGCAGTTACAGGCAGGGTAGCACCGGGGAGCTGTTTTTT; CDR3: CASSYRQGSTGELFF
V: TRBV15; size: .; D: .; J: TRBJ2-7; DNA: TGTGCCACTCTCAGAGGAATAGCCCCTGACTACGAGCAGTACTTC; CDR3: CATLRGIAPDYEQYF
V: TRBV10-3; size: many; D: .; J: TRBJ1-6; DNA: TGTGCCAGCAGTGGGATACCTCGTTCGGGTTCACCCCTCCACTTT; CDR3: CASSGIPRSGSPLHF
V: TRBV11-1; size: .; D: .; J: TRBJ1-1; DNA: TGTGCCAGCAGGTTGGGTCGATACTCGATGAACACTGAAGCTTTCTTT; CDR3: CASRLGRYSMNTEAFF
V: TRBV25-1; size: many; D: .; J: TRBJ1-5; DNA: TGTGCCAGCAGTGAACCGGGGGCCACTCAGCCCCAGCATTTT; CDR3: CASSEPGATQPQHF
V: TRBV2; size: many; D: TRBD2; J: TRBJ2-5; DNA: TGTGCCAGCGGAAGGGGCCCAGCGGGGGGCCAAGAGACCCAGTACTTC; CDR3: CASGRGPAGGQETQYF
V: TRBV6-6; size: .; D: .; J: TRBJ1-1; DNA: TGTGCCAGCAGTTATGTGGGGGCTGGCACTGAAGCTTTCTTT; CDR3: CASSYVGAGTEAFF
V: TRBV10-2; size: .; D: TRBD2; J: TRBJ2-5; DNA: TGCGCCCCGGCGGGAGAAGAGACCCAGTACTTC; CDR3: CAPAGEETQYF
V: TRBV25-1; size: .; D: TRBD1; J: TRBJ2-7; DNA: TGTGCCAGCAGTTCACGCGGGACAGGGGGCGATGGGGAGCAGTACTTC; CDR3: CASSSRGTGGDGEQYF
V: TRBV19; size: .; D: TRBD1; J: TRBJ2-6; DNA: TGTGCCTGGAGCCGAACCGGGACAGGGACCTCTGGGGCCAACGTCCTGACTTTC; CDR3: CAWSRTGTGTSGANVLTF
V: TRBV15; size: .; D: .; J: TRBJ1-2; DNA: TGTGCCACCAGCAGAGATAAAGGCTCTGGAAACACCTTC; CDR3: CATSRDKGSGNTF
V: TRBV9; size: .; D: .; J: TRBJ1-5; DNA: TGTGCCAGCAGCCCAGCCGTAGGGCGTAATCAGCCCCAGCATTTT; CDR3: CASSPAVGRNQPQHF
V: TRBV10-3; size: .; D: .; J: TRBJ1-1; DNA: TGTGCCAGCCTAAGAAAAGCGGGCACTGAAGCTTTCTTT; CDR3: CASLRKAGTEAFF
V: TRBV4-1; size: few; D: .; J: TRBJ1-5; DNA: TGCGCCAGCAGCCAAGTCGGGGGGAGCAATCAGCCCCAGCATTTT; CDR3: CASSQVGGSNQPQHF
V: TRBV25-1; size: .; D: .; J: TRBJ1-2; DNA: TGTGCCAGCAGCCCTAGGACATTTAACTATGGCTACACCTTC; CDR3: CASSPRTFNYGYTF
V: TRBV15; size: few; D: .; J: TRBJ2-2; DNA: TGTGCCACCAGCAGAGAGAAGGTAGCATCCGGGGAGCTGTTTTTT; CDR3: CATSREKVASGELFF
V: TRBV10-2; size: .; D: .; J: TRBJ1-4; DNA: TGCGCCAGCAGTGAACAGACTCATGAAAAACTGTTTTTT; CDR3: CASSEQTHEKLFF
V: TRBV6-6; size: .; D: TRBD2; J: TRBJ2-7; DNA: TGTGCCAGCAGTCCTCCTAGCGGGAGGATCGGCGAGCAGTACTTC; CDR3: CASSPPSGRIGEQYF
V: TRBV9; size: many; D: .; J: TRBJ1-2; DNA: TGTGCCAGCAGCGTAGCCCCCAGGGCCTCCATGCCGTATGGCTACACCTTC; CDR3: CASSVAPRASMPYGYTF
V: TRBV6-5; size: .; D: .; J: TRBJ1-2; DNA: TGTGCCAGCAGGAGGAGGGAGGGGGAGTTTGGCTACACCTTC; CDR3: CASRRREGEFGYTF
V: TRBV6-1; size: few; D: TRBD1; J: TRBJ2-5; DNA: TGTGCCAGCATCCGACAGGGGGGCTGGGAGACCCAGTACTTC; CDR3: CASIRQGGWETQYF
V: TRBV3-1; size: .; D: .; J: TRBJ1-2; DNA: TGTGCCAGCAGCCATAATGAGGGGGATGGCTACACCTTC; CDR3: CASSHNEGDGYTF
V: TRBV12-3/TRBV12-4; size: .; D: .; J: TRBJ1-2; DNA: TGTGCCAGCAGTTTAGCAGGGAACACTAACTATGGCTACACCTTC; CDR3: CASSLAGNTNYGYTF
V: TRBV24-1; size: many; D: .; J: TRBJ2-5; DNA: TGTGCCACCAGTGATTCTGTTCCAGGGTTTCAGGAGACCCAGTACTTC; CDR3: CATSDSVPGFQETQYF
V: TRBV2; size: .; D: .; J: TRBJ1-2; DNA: TGTGCCAGCAGTCTCGCGGGGGCGAGTTACTATGGCTACACCTTC; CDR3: CASSLAGASYYGYTF
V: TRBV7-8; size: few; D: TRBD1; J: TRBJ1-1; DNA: TGTGCCAGCAGCCCTCGGACAGGGTCGGTAAGGGACACTGAAGCTTTCTTT; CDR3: CASSPRTGSVRDTEAFF